What follows is one T cell receptor (beta chain) and its context. This clone was picked up a small number of times. The specificity of this receptor is unknown. No base-level quality is on record; no much larger clone is a single base apart. Between the V and J ends, shortened by 8 bases and 1 base respectively, the junction contains 11 bases. According to the germline V gene (reference sequence), CDR1 reads LNHDA and CDR2 reads SQIVND. The CDR3 starts with the cysteine, ends with the phenylalanine, and has 13 residues. Only the CDR3 DNA is retained, 39 bases long and in frame from the first base. This record comes from a study of T cell responses to AZD1222 COVID-19 vaccine (dated by TCRdb to the early 2020s). For the wider study: AZD1222 recipients with second doses at about 4 weeks or about 12 weeks were pooled, because spike-specific TCR depth and breadth did not differ between schedules. A total of approximately 250 trial participants underwent TCR sequencing, of whom 207 had received two doses of AZD1222 and roughly 26 had received two doses of the MenACWY control vaccine. Enrollment into the trials was organized by age into subgroups of 18-55, 56-69 and 70-plus years, and those subgroups contained approximately 150, 30 and 60 TCR-sequenced participants, respectively. Study-level results and caveats: Most participants were white British and females outnumbered males, and the authors suggested that clonal diversity may have been underestimated. Conclusions about previously exposed vaccinees are limited, since just a handful of AZD1222 recipients were seropositive for SARS-CoV-2 at baseline. Because no day 14 peak-response samples were available, the repertoires could be characterized only after the peak T cell response. After two AZD1222 doses, both the breadth and the depth of spike-specific TCRs were significantly higher than at day 0 and than in MenACWY recipients. The whole spike protein was spanned by vaccine-associated CD4 TCRs, and dominant responses were seen in regions 160-218 and 743-854. Epitopes outside the regions mutated in the B.1.351 and B.1.1.7 variants were reportedly recognized by nearly half of the unique spike-specific TCRs. The 56-69-year group was small, and its depth increase did not reach significance, likely because of low power.

The meaning of the sample's time point label: baseline before first vaccination. The vaccinee samples were drawn from two UK trials, COV001 and COV002, one of which was a single-blind randomized controlled phase 2/3 trial testing AZD1222 (ChAdOx1 nCoV-19) in healthy adults. Trial participant PBMC samples were collected at day 0 and day 28 after the second dose for TCRbeta chain sequencing. The CDR3 regions of human TCRbeta chains were analyzed by immunosequencing. The study's own analysis went as follows. Repertoire TCRs were checked for matches against a reference library of SARS-CoV-2-specific TCRs that had been generated using the MIRA antigen-specificity platform. Breadth was defined as the fraction of unique TCRs that were SARS-CoV-2-associated, and depth was defined as the fraction of total T cells that were SARS-CoV-2-associated. Using the MIRA data, each spike-specific TCR was mapped to the spike region that the TCR reacts to and placed in a CD4 or CD8 class. Log10-transformed breadth and depth values were compared by one-way ANOVA with Sidak's multiple comparisons tests. TCRdb limited this immuneACCESS table to in-frame rearrangements with V and J called. A share of clones is missing; checked studies link under half to unresolved V genes, and the rest is unexplained. The V and J calls and clone size come from that table; D and trimming were worked out from the DNA. The sample table records a few hundred thousand clones; about 92% of these occur just once. The ten most abundant clones make up less than 0.65% of the sample.

This receptor was obtained from an adult in good health. The chain is encoded by TRBV19 joined to TRBJ2-5; no D segment can be confidently identified. This sample comprised peripheral blood, obtained on day 0 of AZD1222 vaccination. The CDR3 region has the sequence CASAQSSQETQYF. The DNA is TGTGCCAGTGCCCAAAGCTCCCAAGAGACCCAGTACTTC. Here the CDR3 is joined to the reference TRBV19 and TRBJ2-5 genes, and the full variable domain is: DGGITQSPKYLFRKEGQNVTLSCEQNLNHDAMYWYRQDPGQGLRLIYYSQIVNDFQKGDIAEGYSVSREKKESFPLTVTSAQKNPTAFYLCASAQSSQETQYFGPGTRLLVL.